These 30 T cell receptor beta chains share one sample of origin, sequenced in a study of cytomegalovirus exposure and HLA in healthy donors. PCR involved 60 Vbeta and 13 Jbeta primers. Profiled with immunoSEQ multiplex PCR; TCRdb holds only in-frame clones, not every one. The sample includes roughly 110,000 clones, 75% to 80% of them seen just once. The sequencing sample was made of PBMCs. These receptors came from a woman aged 40 to 50 in good health and CMV-seropositive.

The chain employs TRBV19 and TRBJ1-1; tentatively, D is TRBD1 (6 bases). Trimming stripped 6 bases from V and 2 bases from J, with 13 bases between. This CDR3 is 14 amino acids long. Germline V CDR1 and CDR2: LNHDA, SQIVND (reference sequence). In nucleotides, the CDR3 is TGTGCCAGTAGCCCACAGGGATTCAACACTGAAGCTTTCTTT. Translation: CASSPQGFNTEAFF.

The chain joins TRBV7-3 to TRBJ1-1, with D unresolved. This CDR3 spans 15 amino acids. CDR1 is SGHTA and CDR2 is FQGTGA in the germline V gene. With 1 base removed from V and 5 bases from J, the gap between germline ends came to 14 bases. The CDR3 nucleotides are TGTGCCAGCAGCTTAAATGGGATGGGAGGGACTGAAGCTTTCTTT. This sequence encodes CASSLNGMGGTEAFF.

J is TRBJ1-2 and V is TRBV12-5; D might be TRBD1 (5 bases). The V gene's germline CDR1 is LGHNT and CDR2 FRNRAP. Trimming took off 1 base at V and 7 bases at J, with 16 bases between the two ends. The CDR3 has 15 amino acids. The CDR3 spells CASGLGNKGVGGYTF. As DNA, the CDR3 is TGTGCTAGTGGTTTGGGCAATAAAGGGGTTGGTGGCTACACCTTC.

The chain combines TRBV5-1 with TRBJ2-1, with 8 positions matching TRBD1. This CDR3 is 16 amino acids long. Germline V gives CDR1 SGHRS, CDR2 YFSETQ. V was pared by 0 bases and J by 1 base, with 3 bases of the junction left unmatched. For the CDR3, the DNA is TGCGCCAGCAGCTTGGCGAGGACAGGGTCCTACAATGAGCAGTTCTTC. Amino acids: CASSLARTGSYNEQFF. Looking up the rest from reference TRBV5-1 and TRBJ2-1 gives the full variable domain: KAGVTQTPRYLIKTRGQQVTLSCSPISGHRSVSWYQQTPGQGLQFLFEYFSETQRNKGNFPGRFSGRQFSNSRSEMNVSTLELGDSALYLCASSLARTGSYNEQFFGPGTRLTVL.

The chain has TRBV6-5 and TRBJ1-2; tentatively, D is TRBD1 (6 bases). Per germline, CDR1 MNHEY and CDR2 SVGAGI. CDR3 length: 13 residues. The germline V and J ends were trimmed by 7 bases and 4 bases, with 13 bases remaining between them. The CDR3 here is CASKGGPFYGYTF. The CDR3 coding sequence is TGTGCCAGCAAGGGGGGGCCATTCTATGGCTACACCTTC.

J is TRBJ2-7 and V is TRBV4-2; no reliable D call. Trimming took 4 bases from V and 0 from J, leaving 10 bases between them. The CDR3 loop spans 14 amino acids. The germline CDR1 and CDR2 sequences are LGHNA and YNFKEQ. As DNA, the CDR3 is TGTGCCAGCAGCCCCGTTTCCGGCTCCTACGAGCAGTACTTC. This translates into CASSPVSGSYEQYF.

The V call is TRBV7-2, the J call TRBJ1-4, with D possibly being TRBD1 (5 bases). V gave up 7 bases and J gave up 8 bases, with 20 bases separating them. The CDR3 loop spans 15 amino acids. Germline V CDR1 and CDR2: SGHTA, FQGNSA. CDR3 residues: CASTRHSGTQEKLFF. The CDR3, as DNA: TGTGCCAGCACCCGTCATTCCGGGACTCAAGAAAAACTGTTTTTT.

The chain uses TRBV7-2 and TRBJ2-7, with 9 bases lining up with TRBD1. This CDR3 has 15 residues. Germline CDR1 reads SGHTA; CDR2 reads FQGNSA. Trimming cost V 2 bases and J 2 bases; bases outside gene matches: 4. DNA for the CDR3: TGTGCCAGCAGCTTATTGACAGGGGGAACCTACGAGCAGTACTTC. Residues: CASSLLTGGTYEQYF.

This clone was seen a handful of times. The chain has TRBV29-1 and TRBJ1-1; D unclear. Germline V gene sequence: CDR1 SQVTM, CDR2 ANQGSEA. Deletions cut 4 bases from V and 2 bases from J, with 11 bases between. The CDR3 is 13 amino acids. CDR3 sequence (DNA): TGCAGCGTTGTGTTGGGGAGAAACACTGAAGCTTTCTTT. Translation: CSVVLGRNTEAFF. Using reference TRBV29-1 and TRBJ1-1 for the parts outside the CDR3, the full variable domain is SAVISQKPSRDICQRGTSLTIQCQVDSQVTMMFWYRQQPGQSLTLIATANQGSEATYESGFVIDKFPISRPNLTFSTLTVSNMSPEDSSIYLCSVVLGRNTEAFFGQGTRLTVV.

J is TRBJ1-2 and V is TRBV27; D gene unclear. Per the germline V gene, CDR1 is MNHEY and CDR2 is SMNVEV (reference sequence). There are 15 residues in the CDR3. V gave up 1 base and J gave up 4 bases, with 13 bases separating them. In nucleotides, the CDR3 is TGTGCCAGCAGTTTATTCCCCCCAGCGATCTATGGCTACACCTTC. This sequence encodes CASSLFPPAIYGYTF.

The chain is built from TRBV15 and TRBJ2-7, with a weak D call TRBD1 (5 bases). The CDR3 consists of 17 residues. V was trimmed by 1 base and J by 2 bases, leaving 18 bases between them. Germline CDR1 is LNHNV and CDR2 is YYDKDF (reference sequence). CDR3 sequence reads: CATSRAQGTGSPYEQYF. The CDR3 bases are TGTGCCACCAGCAGAGCTCAAGGAACAGGCTCTCCCTACGAGCAGTACTTC.

CDR3 sequence (DNA): TGCAGCGTACACGGGACAGAGAGATACATTCAGTACTTC. It yields the protein CSVHGTERYIQYF. The chain uses TRBV29-1 and TRBJ2-4; 7 bases match TRBD1. J lost 8 bases, V lost 6 bases, and 10 bases had no gene match. CDR3 length: 13 residues. In germline, CDR1 is SQVTM, CDR2 ANQGSEA.

The rearrangement joins TRBV27 to TRBJ1-1; tentatively, D is TRBD1 (5 bases). V lost 5 bases and J 4 bases, leaving 8 bases between the germline ends. Per the germline V gene, CDR1 is MNHEY and CDR2 is SMNVEV (reference sequence). CDR3 length: 12 residues. The CDR3 DNA is TGTGCCAGCAGTGCGCAGGGCACTGAAGCTTTCTTT. It is translated as CASSAQGTEAFF.

The rearrangement joins TRBV2 to TRBJ2-5; the match to TRBD2 covers 14 bases. This CDR3 has 15 residues. J was trimmed by 2 bases and V by 6 bases; bases with no gene match: 2. CDR1 and CDR2 (germline): SNHLY, FYNNEI. The CDR3 here is CASRGTSGGQETQYF. The DNA for the CDR3 is TGTGCCAGCAGGGGGACTAGCGGGGGACAAGAGACCCAGTACTTC.

V is TRBV6-5 and J is TRBJ2-7; weak D call: TRBD2 (6 bases). The CDR3 loop spans 11 amino acids. The ends were cut back, 7 bases at V and 6 bases at J, with 10 bases in the middle. Germline CDR1 reads MNHEY; CDR2 reads SVGAGI. The CDR3 loop is CASTRGAEQYF. In DNA, the CDR3 is TGTGCCAGCACCCGCGGGGCCGAGCAGTACTTC.

The V call is TRBV25-1, the J call TRBJ1-2; 8 nucleotides line up with TRBD1. From germline, CDR1 is MGHDK and CDR2 SYGVNS. The junction had 4 bases not matched to a gene; V was cut back by 6 bases and J by 4 bases. CDR3 length equals 13 residues. In DNA, the CDR3 is TGTGCCAGCAGCCAACAGGGGGGCTATGGCTACACCTTC. Protein: CASSQQGGYGYTF.

V is TRBV5-5 and J is TRBJ2-5, with a tentative D call TRBD2 (5 bases). V shed 3 bases and J shed 5 bases, with 14 bases lying between them. Germline V gives CDR1 SGHKS, CDR2 YYEKEE (reference sequence). This CDR3 region has 14 residues. CDR3 DNA: TGTGCCAGCAGCTACTCATGGGGAGAGGAGACCCAGTACTTC. Protein product: CASSYSWGEETQYF. Filled out from reference TRBV5-5 and TRBJ2-5, the complete variable domain reads DAGVTQSPTHLIKTRGQQVTLRCSPISGHKSVSWYQQVLGQGPQFIFQYYEKEERGRGNFPDRFSARQFPNYSSELNVNALLLGDSALYLCASSYSWGEETQYFGPGTRLLVL.

V usage is TRBV2 and J usage is TRBJ1-2, with a possible D match to TRBD1 (5 bases). With 1 base removed from V and 3 bases from J, the gap between germline ends came to 6 bases. This CDR3 comprises 13 residues. The V gene's germline CDR1 is SNHLY and CDR2 FYNNEI. CDR3 loop: CASSEGRDYGYTF. CDR3 DNA sequence: TGTGCCAGCAGTGAAGGCAGGGACTATGGCTACACCTTC. Full variable domain (remainder filled in from reference TRBV2 and TRBJ1-2): EPEVTQTPSHQVTQMGQEVILRCVPISNHLYFYWYRQILGQKVEFLVSFYNNEISEKSEIFDDQFSVERPDGSNFTLKIRSTKLEDSAMYFCASSEGRDYGYTFGSGTRLTVV.

The chain recombines TRBV5-6 with TRBJ2-1, with 9 positions matching TRBD1. The CDR3 spans 16 residues. The V segment lost 4 bases and the J segment 3 bases; nucleotides outside the gene matches: 8. Germline CDR1 SGHDT, CDR2 YYEEEE. The DNA for the CDR3 is TGTGCCAGCAGCCTAACTCCGGGACAGGGCTACAATGAGCAGTTCTTC. Protein sequence: CASSLTPGQGYNEQFF.

This chain links TRBV4-1 with TRBJ2-3; 7 bases line up with TRBD1. The V segment lost 5 bases and the J segment 1 base; nucleotides outside the gene matches: 6. This CDR3 region has 15 residues. Germline loops: CDR1 MGHRA, CDR2 YSYEKL. The CDR3 loop reads CASSGRDSGTDTQYF. In nucleotides, the CDR3 is TGCGCCAGCAGCGGACGGGACAGTGGCACAGATACGCAGTATTTT.

The chain combines TRBV7-2 with TRBJ2-7; a possible D gene is TRBD2 (6 bases). Germline CDR1 SGHTA, CDR2 FQGNSA. The ends were cut back, 1 base at V and 0 bases at J, with 10 bases in the middle. This CDR3 spans 15 amino acids. CDR3 nucleotide sequence: TGTGCCAGCAGCTTAGGCGGGACTTACTCCTACGAGCAGTACTTC. Protein: CASSLGGTYSYEQYF.

The chain carries TRBV6-4 and TRBJ2-5, with TRBD1 matching over 7 bases. The CDR3 runs 13 residues. V lost 7 bases, J lost 2 bases, and 4 bases stayed unmatched. The germline V gene encodes CDR1 MRHNA and CDR2 SNTAGT. CDR3 sequence (DNA): TGTGCCAGCAATCCGGGACAGCAAGAGACCCAGTACTTC. The encoded protein is CASNPGQQETQYF.

V usage is TRBV12-5 and J usage is TRBJ1-6, with no clear D. The CDR3 loop spans 12 amino acids. Trimming removed 7 bases at V and 9 bases at J, with 10 bases between. Germline V CDR1 and CDR2: LGHNT, FRNRAP. CDR3: CASVLMRSPLHF. CDR3 nucleotides: TGTGCTAGTGTCCTTATGCGTTCACCCCTCCACTTT.

The V gene is TRBV4-2, the J gene TRBJ1-6; 9 nucleotides agree with TRBD1. CDR3 length: 15 residues. The germline CDR1 and CDR2 sequences are LGHNA and YNFKEQ. The V segment lost 3 bases and the J segment 4 bases; nucleotides outside the gene matches: 1. The CDR3 is CASSQGQGYNSPLHF. DNA for the CDR3: TGTGCCAGCAGCCAGGGACAGGGATATAATTCACCCCTCCACTTT.

V and J are TRBV25-1 and TRBJ1-6; TRBD1 is a possible D gene (5 bases). The ends were cut back, 7 bases at V and 10 bases at J, with 14 bases in the middle. Germline-derived CDR1 and CDR2 are MGHDK and SYGVNS. CDR3 length: 13 residues. The CDR3 loop reads CASTRDSRSPLHF. CDR3 coding DNA: TGTGCCAGCACTAGGGACTCGAGGTCACCCCTCCACTTT.

V and J are TRBV7-9 and TRBJ2-5, with no clear D. The CDR3 is 15 amino acids. Germline values: CDR1 SEHNR, CDR2 FQNEAQ (reference sequence). V was trimmed by 7 bases and J by 2 bases, leaving 17 bases between them. CDR3 nucleotides: TGTGCCAGCATCCGCCTGACGGAGCTTCAAGAGACCCAGTACTTC. Its protein is CASIRLTELQETQYF. Full variable domain (missing parts from reference TRBV7-9 and TRBJ2-5): DTGVSQNPRHKITKRGQNVTFRCDPISEHNRLYWYRQTLGQGPEFLTYFQNEAQLEKSRLLSDRFSAERPKGSFSTLEIQRTEQGDSAMYLCASIRLTELQETQYFGPGTRLLVL.

The chain's CDR3 is CASSVGADTNYGYTF. Here the CDR3 DNA reads TGCGCCAGCAGCGTGGGGGCAGACACAAACTATGGCTACACCTTC. The chain has TRBV5-1 and TRBJ1-2, with a weak D call TRBD1 (6 bases). Germline V lookup: CDR1 SGHRS, CDR2 YFSETQ. The CDR3 length is 15 residues. V lost 4 bases, J lost 2 bases, and 15 bases lay in between.

This chain links TRBV6-1 with TRBJ2-7; possible D gene TRBD2, 5 bases. V was trimmed by 0 bases and J by 4 bases, leaving 13 bases between them. CDR1 and CDR2 (germline): MNHNS, SASEGT. This CDR3 is built from 15 residues. The CDR3: CASSEAAGPPYEQYF. The CDR3 DNA reads TGTGCCAGCAGTGAAGCGGCGGGTCCCCCTTACGAGCAGTACTTC.

This clone occurred a few times. The chain employs TRBV19 and TRBJ2-7, with a possible D match to TRBD1 (5 bases). V was pared by 3 bases and J by 7 bases, with 16 bases between. Germline V CDR1 and CDR2: LNHDA, SQIVND (reference sequence). CDR3 size: 14 residues. The CDR3 bases are TGTGCCAGTAGTATGGGTGCTGGGGCTGTAGAGCAGTACTTC. This codes for CASSMGAGAVEQYF.

The gene calls are TRBV7-8 and TRBJ2-7; possibly TRBD1 for D (5 bases). Per the germline V gene, CDR1 is SGHVS and CDR2 is FQNEAQ. The germline V and J ends were trimmed by 2 bases and 2 bases, with 19 bases remaining between them. The CDR3 totals 17 residues. The CDR3 DNA reads as TGTGCCAGCAGCTTATTAATCGATCGGTCAGGGACCTACGAGCAGTACTTC. This encodes CASSLLIDRSGTYEQYF.